This T cell receptor (beta chain) was recovered during a study of identical twins. TCRdb re-derived calls from the 5' RACE reads in MiXCR, one entry per CDR3 protein. The sample includes 1.5 million to 2 million distinct CDR3 sequences, roughly 35% of them seen just once. The CDR3 runs 13 residues. J was trimmed by 8 bases and V by 6 bases; bases with no gene match: 7. Per germline, CDR1 MNHEY and CDR2 SVGEGT. This TCR was sampled from a newborn girl in good health. The sequencing sample was made of cord blood. The rearrangement links TRBV6-2 or TRBV6-3 to TRBJ2-1; TRBD2 agrees at 7 bases. The CDR3 loop reads CASRRSSGDEQFF. The CDR3, as DNA: TGTGCCAGCAGACGTTCTAGCGGCGATGAGCAGTTCTTC.